The T cell receptor beta chain under discussion was sequenced for a study of cytomegalovirus exposure and HLA in healthy donors. Germline CDR1 is KGHSH and CDR2 is LQKENI. J gave up 6 bases and V 6 bases, and 11 bases lay outside the gene matches. The CDR3 is 15 amino acids. The PCR made use of 60 Vbeta and 13 Jbeta primers. Sequencing used immunoSEQ multiplex PCR; TCRdb keeps in-frame clones, though not all of them. The sample includes under 100,000 clones, around 77% seen only once; the top ten take about 3.1%. The genes are TRBV18 and TRBJ2-1, with TRBD1 identical over 7 bases. Sequencing was done on a sample of PBMCs. This clonotype was sampled from a man aged 50 or older in good health and CMV-seronegative. As DNA, the CDR3 is TGTGCCAGCTCGCCGCAACAGGGGAACCTCAATGAGCAGTTCTTC. It is translated as CASSPQQGNLNEQFF.